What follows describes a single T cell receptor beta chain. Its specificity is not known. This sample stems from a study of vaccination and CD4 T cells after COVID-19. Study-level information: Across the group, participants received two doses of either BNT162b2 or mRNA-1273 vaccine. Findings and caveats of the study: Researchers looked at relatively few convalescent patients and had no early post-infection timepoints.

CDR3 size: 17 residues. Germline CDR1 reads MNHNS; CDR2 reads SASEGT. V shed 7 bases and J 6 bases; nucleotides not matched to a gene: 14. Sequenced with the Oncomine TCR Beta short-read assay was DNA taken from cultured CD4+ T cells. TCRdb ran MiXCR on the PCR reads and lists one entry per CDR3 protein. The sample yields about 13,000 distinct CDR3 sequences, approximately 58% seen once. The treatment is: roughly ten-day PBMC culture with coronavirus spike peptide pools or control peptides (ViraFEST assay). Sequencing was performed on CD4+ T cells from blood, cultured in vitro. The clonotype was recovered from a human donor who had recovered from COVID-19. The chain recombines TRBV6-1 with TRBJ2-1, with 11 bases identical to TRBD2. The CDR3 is CASILLAGDFWANEQFF. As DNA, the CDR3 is TGTGCCAGCATCCTACTAGCGGGAGATTTCTGGGCCAATGAGCAGTTCTTC.